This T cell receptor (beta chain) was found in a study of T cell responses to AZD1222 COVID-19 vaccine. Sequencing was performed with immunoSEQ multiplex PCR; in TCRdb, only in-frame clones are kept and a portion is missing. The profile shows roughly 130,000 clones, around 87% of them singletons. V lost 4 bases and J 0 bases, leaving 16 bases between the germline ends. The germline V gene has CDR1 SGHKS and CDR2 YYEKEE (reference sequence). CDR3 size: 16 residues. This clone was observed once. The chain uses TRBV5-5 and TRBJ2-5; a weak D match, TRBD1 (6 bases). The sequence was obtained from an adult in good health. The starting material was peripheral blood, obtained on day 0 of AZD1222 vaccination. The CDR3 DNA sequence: TGTGCCAGCAGCCCCCGACAGGTGATGTACCAAGAGACCCAGTACTTC. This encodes CASSPRQVMYQETQYF.